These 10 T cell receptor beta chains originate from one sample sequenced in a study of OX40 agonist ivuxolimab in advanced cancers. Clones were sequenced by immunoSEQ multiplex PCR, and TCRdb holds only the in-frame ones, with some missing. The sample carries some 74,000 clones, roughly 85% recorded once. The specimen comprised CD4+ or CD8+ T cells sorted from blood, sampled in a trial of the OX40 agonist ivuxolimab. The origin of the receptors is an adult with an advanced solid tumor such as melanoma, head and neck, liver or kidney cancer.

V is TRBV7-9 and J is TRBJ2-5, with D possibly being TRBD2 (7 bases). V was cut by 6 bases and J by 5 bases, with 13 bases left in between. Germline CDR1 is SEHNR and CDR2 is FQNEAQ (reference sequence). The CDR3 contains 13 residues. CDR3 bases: TGTGCCAGCAGATCGGGGGGCTCGGAGACCCAGTACTTC. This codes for CASRSGGSETQYF.

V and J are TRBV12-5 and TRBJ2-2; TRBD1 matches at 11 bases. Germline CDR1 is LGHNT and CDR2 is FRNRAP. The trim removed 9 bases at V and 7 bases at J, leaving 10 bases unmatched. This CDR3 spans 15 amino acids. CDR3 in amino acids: CASRTGGNRGGELFF. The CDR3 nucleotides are TGTGCTAGCAGGACAGGGGGCAATCGGGGCGGGGAGCTGTTTTTT.

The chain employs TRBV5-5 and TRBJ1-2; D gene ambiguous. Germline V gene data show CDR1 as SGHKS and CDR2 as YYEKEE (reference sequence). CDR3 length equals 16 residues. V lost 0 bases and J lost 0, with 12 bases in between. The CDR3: CASSLAQRTANYGYTF. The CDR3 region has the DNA TGTGCCAGCAGCTTGGCACAGAGGACCGCTAACTATGGCTACACCTTC.

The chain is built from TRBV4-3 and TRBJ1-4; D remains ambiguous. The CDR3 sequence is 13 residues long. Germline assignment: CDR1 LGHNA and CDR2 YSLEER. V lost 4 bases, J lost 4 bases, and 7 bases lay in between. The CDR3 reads CASSPAGNEKLFF. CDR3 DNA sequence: TGCGCCAGCAGCCCCGCCGGTAATGAAAAACTGTTTTTT.

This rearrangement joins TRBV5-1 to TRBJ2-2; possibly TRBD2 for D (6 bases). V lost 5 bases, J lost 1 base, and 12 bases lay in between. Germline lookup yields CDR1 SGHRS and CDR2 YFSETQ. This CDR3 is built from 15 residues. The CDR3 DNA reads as TGCGCCAGCAGTAAGGGTAGCGGGAACACCGGGGAGCTGTTTTTT. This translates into CASSKGSGNTGELFF.

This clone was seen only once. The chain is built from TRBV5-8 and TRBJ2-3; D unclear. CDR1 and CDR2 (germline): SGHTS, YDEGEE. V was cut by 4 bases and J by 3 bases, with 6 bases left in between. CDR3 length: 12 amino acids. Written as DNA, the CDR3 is TGTGCCAGCAGCCCTCGAACAGATACGCAGTATTTT. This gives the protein CASSPRTDTQYF.

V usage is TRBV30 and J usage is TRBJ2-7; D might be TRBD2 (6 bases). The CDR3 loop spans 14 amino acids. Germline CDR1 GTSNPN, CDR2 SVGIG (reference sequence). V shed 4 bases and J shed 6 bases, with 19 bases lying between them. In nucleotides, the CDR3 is TGTGCCTGGAACCCCACCGGGGGTTTCTGCGAGCAGTACTTC. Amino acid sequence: CAWNPTGGFCEQYF.

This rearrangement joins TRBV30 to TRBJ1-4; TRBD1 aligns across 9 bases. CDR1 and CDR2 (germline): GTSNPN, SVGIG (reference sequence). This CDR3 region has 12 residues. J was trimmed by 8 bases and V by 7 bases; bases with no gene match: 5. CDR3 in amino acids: CAFDRGGEKLFF. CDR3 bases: TGTGCCTTTGACAGGGGGGGAGAAAAACTGTTTTTT. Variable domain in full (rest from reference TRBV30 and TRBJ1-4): SQTIHQWPATLVQPVGSPLSLECTVEGTSNPNLYWYRQAAGRGLQLLFYSVGIGQISSEVPQNLSASRPQDRQFILSSKKLLLSDSGFYLCAFDRGGEKLFFGSGTQLSVL.

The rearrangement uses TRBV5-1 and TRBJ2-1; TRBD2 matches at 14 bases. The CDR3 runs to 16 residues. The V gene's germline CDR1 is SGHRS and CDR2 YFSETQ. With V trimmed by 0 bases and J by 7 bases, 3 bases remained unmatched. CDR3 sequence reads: CASSLEGTSGRNEQFF. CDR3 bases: TGCGCCAGCAGCTTGGAAGGGACTAGCGGGAGAAATGAGCAGTTCTTC.

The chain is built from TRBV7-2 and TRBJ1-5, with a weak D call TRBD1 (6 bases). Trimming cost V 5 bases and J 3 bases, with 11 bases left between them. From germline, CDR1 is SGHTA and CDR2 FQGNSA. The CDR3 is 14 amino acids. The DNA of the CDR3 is TGTGCCAGCAGCCCGTACAGGGACAATCAGCCCCAGCATTTT. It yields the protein CASSPYRDNQPQHF.